The 3 T cell receptor beta chains below come from one sample, sequenced in a study of cytomegalovirus exposure and HLA in healthy donors. The repertoire was sequenced with immunoSEQ multiplex PCR; TCRdb's copy has only in-frame clones and lacks some. The table records some 330,000 clones, roughly 90% of them present only once. Sequencing was carried out using PBMCs. The receptors stem from a woman aged 18-35 years in good health and CMV-seronegative.

The chain combines TRBV7-2 with TRBJ1-2; the D gene is possibly TRBD1 (5 bases). CDR1 and CDR2 from the germline V gene are SGHTA and FQGNSA. The CDR3 extends over 17 amino acids. The V gene lost 4 bases and the J gene lost 4 bases, with 22 bases spanning the gap. The CDR3 sequence is CASSYHRGVGDSYGYTF. The CDR3 nucleotides are TGTGCCAGCAGCTACCATAGGGGTGTGGGGGACTCCTATGGCTACACCTTC.

This clone was counted ten times or more. The DNA of the CDR3 is TGTGCCAGCAGCGAGGCGGGGAATCGGGAAAAACTGTTTTTT. This encodes CASSEAGNREKLFF. The chain recombines TRBV9 with TRBJ1-4; D remains ambiguous. Germline V gene sequence: CDR1 SGDLS, CDR2 YYNGEE. There are 14 residues in the CDR3. Trimming removed 3 bases from V and 8 bases from J, with 14 bases in between. Full variable domain (rest looked up from reference TRBV9 and TRBJ1-4): DSGVTQTPKHLITATGQRVTLRCSPRSGDLSVYWYQQSLDQGLQFLIQYYNGEERAKGNILERFSAQQFPDLHSELNLSSLELGDSALYFCASSEAGNREKLFFGSGTQLSVL.

The chain joins TRBV6-6 to TRBJ1-2, with 7 nucleotides matching TRBD1. V gave up 8 bases and J gave up 10 bases; unmatched junction bases: 7. Germline CDR1 is MNHNY and CDR2 is SVGAGI (reference sequence). CDR3 length equals 11 residues. CDR3 sequence (DNA): TGTGCCAGCGACGACAGGGACACCTACACCTTC. The encoded protein is CASDDRDTYTF.